This TCR beta chain was sequenced during a study of blood T cell repertoires in COVID-19. Study at large: Samples came from the United States, Italy and Spain, spanning acute and convalescent COVID-19. The analysed material was cDNA or gDNA that came from T cells, B-cell-depleted T cells, or PBMCs.

V trimming: 5 bases; J trimming: 4 bases; junction bases outside the gene matches: 3. The V gene's germline CDR1 is SGHTA and CDR2 FQGTGA. CDR3 length: 14 residues. Methods used by the authors: Cell counts per sample came from amplifying reference gene primers. Data came from immunoSEQ multiplex PCR; TCRdb stores just in-frame clones and leaves some out. V and J calls and clone size come straight from that table; D and trimming were deduced from the DNA. The sample shows 25,000 to 35,000 clones, 85% of them seen only once. The V and J genes are TRBV7-3 and TRBJ2-1; TRBD1 agrees at 9 bases. Sequencing was performed on peripheral blood. The sequence was obtained from a man between 60 and 70 years old with active COVID-19. The CDR3 region has the DNA TGTGCCAGCAGCCCAGACAGGGGGTACAATGAGCAGTTCTTC. This codes for CASSPDRGYNEQFF. The full variable domain, completed using reference TRBV7-3 and TRBJ2-1, is GAGVSQTPSNKVTEKGKYVELRCDPISGHTALYWYRQSLGQGPEFLIYFQGTGAADDSGLPNDRFFAVRPEGSVSTLKIQRTERGDSAVYLCASSPDRGYNEQFFGPGTRLTVL.